The entry that follows covers one TCR beta chain sequence. Its antigen is as yet unknown. The CDR3 runs 16 residues. CDR1 SGHTA and CDR2 FQGNSA come from the germline V gene. TCRdb processed the 5' RACE reads again and assigns one entry to each CDR3 protein, with no DNA. Its table records about 300,000 distinct CDR3 sequences. The sample is drawn from a study of T cells expressing NK-cell markers. Findings and caveats of the study: Dominant NKG2C+ clonotypes accounted for roughly 1.0-8% of CD8+ T cells in about six donors.

Material for sequencing was blood T cells: a sorted CD56 or NKG2C T cell subset, CD4+ or CD8+ T cells, or bulk PBMC T cells (not recorded which). The chain uses TRBV7-2 and TRBJ2-1; TCRdb names TRBD1, which stays unverified in the absence of DNA. The TCR comes from a woman between 18 and 75 years old in good health. The CDR3 protein is CASSLAFSGTYNEKFF.